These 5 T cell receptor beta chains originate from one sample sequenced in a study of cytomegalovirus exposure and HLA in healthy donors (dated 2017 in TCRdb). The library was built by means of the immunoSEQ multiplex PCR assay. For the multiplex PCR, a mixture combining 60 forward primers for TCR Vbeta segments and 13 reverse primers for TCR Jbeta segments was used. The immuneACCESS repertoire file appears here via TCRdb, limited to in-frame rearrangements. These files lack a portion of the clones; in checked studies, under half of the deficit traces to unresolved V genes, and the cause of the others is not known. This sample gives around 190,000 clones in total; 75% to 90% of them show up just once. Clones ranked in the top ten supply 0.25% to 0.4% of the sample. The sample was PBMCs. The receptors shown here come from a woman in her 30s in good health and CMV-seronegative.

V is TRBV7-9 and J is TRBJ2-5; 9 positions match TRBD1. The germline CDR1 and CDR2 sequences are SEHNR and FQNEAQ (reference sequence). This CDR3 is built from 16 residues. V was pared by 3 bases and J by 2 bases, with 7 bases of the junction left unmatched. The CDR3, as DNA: TGTGCCAGCAGCTTGGCTTTTGACAGGGGGCAAGAGACCCAGTACTTC. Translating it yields CASSLAFDRGQETQYF.

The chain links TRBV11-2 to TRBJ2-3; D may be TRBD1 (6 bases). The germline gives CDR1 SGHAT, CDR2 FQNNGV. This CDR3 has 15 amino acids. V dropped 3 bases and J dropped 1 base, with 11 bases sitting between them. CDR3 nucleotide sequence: TGTGCCAGCAGCTTCTCAGGGGCTGGCACAGATACGCAGTATTTT. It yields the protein CASSFSGAGTDTQYF.

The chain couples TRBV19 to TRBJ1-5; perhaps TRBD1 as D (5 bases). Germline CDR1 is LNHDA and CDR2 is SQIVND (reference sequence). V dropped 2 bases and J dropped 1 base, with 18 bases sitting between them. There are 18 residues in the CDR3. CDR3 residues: CASSIIRGTGISNQPQHF. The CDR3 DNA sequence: TGTGCCAGTAGTATAATACGAGGAACAGGAATAAGCAATCAGCCCCAGCATTTT.

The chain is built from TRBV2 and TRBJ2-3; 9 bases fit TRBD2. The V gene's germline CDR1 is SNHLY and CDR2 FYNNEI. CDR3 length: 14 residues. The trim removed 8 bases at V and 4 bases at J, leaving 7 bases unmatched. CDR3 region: CASLGLAGPDTQYF. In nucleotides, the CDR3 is TGTGCCAGCCTCGGTCTAGCGGGACCAGATACGCAGTATTTT.

The CDR3 sequence is CASSDRGFYNEQFF. The CDR3, as DNA: TGCGCCAGCTCGGACAGGGGGTTTTACAATGAGCAGTTCTTC. The chain couples TRBV5-1 to TRBJ2-1, with 10 bases lining up with TRBD1. Germline values: CDR1 SGHRS, CDR2 YFSETQ. The CDR3 consists of 14 residues. V gave up 7 bases and J gave up 4 bases; unmatched junction bases: 5.